The following is a T cell receptor (beta chain) sequence with its context. The sample comes from a study of blood T cells in healthy people across ages. The authors ran a second PCR of about 7 to 12 cycles using a sample-barcoded 5' primer and a J-beta primer mix. One entry per CDR3 protein results from TCRdb running MiXCR on the 5' RACE reads. The sample holds fewer than 1,000,000 distinct CDR3 sequences, under 45% seen once. The sequenced sample was blood. The receptor's source is a man aged 55 to 70 in good health.

The CDR3 DNA is TGTGCCAGCAGCTTGATCGGGGACTACACCGGGGAGCTGTTTTTT. This gives the protein CASSLIGDYTGELFF. The gene calls are TRBV5-6 and TRBJ2-2, with D possibly being TRBD2 (6 bases). Trimming took 1 base from V and 3 from J, leaving 10 bases between them. The germline V gene has CDR1 SGHDT and CDR2 YYEEEE. The CDR3 has 15 amino acids.